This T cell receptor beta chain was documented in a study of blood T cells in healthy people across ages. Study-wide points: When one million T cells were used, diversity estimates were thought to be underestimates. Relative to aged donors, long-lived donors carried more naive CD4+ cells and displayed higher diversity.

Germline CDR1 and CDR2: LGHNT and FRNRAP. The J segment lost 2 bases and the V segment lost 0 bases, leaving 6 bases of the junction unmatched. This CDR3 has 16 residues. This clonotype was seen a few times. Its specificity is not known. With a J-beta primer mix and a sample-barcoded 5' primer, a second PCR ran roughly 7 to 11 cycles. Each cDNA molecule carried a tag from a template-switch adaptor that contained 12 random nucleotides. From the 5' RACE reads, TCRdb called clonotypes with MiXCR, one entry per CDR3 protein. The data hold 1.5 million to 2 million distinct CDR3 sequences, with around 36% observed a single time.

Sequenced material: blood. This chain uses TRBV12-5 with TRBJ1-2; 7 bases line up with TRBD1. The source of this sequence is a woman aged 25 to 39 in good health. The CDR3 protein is CASGLVQGRGNYGYTF. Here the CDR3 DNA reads TGTGCTAGTGGTTTGGTACAGGGCAGGGGGAACTATGGCTACACCTTC.